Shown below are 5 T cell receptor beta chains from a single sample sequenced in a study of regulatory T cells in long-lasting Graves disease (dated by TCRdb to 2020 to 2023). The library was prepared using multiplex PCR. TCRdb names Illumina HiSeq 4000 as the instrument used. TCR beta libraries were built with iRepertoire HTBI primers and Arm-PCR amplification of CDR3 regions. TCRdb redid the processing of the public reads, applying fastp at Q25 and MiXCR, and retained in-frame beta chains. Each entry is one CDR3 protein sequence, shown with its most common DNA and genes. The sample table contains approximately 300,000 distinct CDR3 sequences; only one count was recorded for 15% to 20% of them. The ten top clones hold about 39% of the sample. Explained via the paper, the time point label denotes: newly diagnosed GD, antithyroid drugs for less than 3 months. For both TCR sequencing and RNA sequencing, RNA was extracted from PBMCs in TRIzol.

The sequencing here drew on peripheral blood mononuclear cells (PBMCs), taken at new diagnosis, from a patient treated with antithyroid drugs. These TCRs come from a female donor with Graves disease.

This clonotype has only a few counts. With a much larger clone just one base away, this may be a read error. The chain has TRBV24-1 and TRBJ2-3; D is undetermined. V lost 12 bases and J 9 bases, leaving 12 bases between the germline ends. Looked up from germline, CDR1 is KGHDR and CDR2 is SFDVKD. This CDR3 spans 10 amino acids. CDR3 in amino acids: CAANHVTQYF. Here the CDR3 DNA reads TGTGCCGCCAACCACGTCACGCAGTATTTT.

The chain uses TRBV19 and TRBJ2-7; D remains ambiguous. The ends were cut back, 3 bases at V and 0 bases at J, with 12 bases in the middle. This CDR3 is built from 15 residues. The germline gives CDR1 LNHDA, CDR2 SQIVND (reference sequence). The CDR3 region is CASSIEVTLSYEQYF. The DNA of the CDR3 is TGTGCCAGTAGTATCGAGGTAACCCTCTCCTACGAGCAGTACTTC. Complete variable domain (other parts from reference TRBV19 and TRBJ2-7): DGGITQSPKYLFRKEGQNVTLSCEQNLNHDAMYWYRQDPGQGLRLIYYSQIVNDFQKGDIAEGYSVSREKKESFPLTVTSAQKNPTAFYLCASSIEVTLSYEQYFGPGTRLTVT.

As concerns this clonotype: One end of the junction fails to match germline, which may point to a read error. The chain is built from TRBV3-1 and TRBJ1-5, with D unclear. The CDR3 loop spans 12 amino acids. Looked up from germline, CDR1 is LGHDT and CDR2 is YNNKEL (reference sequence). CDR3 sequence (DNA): TGTGCCAGCAGCCTAGGAGGTGGCCCAATAGTTTTT. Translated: CASSLGGGPIVF.

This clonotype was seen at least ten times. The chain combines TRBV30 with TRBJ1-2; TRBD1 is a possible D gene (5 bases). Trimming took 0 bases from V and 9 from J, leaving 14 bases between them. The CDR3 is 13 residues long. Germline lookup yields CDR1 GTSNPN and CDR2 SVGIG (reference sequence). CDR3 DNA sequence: TGTGCCTGGAGTGTTGGAGGGGAGAGTAGCTACACCTTC. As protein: CAWSVGGESSYTF.

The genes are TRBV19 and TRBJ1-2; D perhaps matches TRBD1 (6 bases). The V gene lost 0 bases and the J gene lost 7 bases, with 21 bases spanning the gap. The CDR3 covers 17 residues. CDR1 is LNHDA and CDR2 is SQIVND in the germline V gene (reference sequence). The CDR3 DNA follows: TGTGCCAGTAGTATAGATCGCCTTTCGGGGGCCGCGGGTGGCTACACCTTC. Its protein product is CASSIDRLSGAAGGYTF.